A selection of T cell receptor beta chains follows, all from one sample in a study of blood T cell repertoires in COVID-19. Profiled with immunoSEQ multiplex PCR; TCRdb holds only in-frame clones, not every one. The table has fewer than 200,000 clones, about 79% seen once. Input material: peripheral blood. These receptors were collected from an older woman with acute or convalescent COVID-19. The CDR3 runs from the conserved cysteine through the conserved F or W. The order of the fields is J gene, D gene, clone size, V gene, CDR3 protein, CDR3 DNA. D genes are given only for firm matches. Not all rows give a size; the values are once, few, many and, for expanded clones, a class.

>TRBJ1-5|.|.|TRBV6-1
CASSEVAGRSSNQPQHF
TGTGCCAGCAGTGAAGTGGCGGGCCGGAGTAGCAATCAGCCCCAGCATTTT
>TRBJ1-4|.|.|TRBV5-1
CASSLSGINEKLFF
TGCGCCAGCAGCTTGTCGGGGATTAATGAAAAACTGTTTTTT
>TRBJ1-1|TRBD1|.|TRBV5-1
CASSFPGQGTEAFF
TGCGCCAGCAGCTTCCCGGGACAGGGGACTGAAGCTTTCTTT
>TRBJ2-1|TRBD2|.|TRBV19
CATASGTSGPSYNEQFF
TGTGCAACCGCCTCCGGGACTAGCGGTCCATCCTACAATGAGCAGTTCTTC
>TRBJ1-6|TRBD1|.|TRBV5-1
CASSLSSPGTGGSPLHF
TGCGCCAGCAGCCTATCAAGCCCCGGGACAGGGGGTTCACCCCTCCACTTT
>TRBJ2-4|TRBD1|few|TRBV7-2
CASSRTGGSAENIQYF
TGTGCCAGCAGCCGTACAGGGGGCAGCGCCGAAAACATTCAGTACTTC
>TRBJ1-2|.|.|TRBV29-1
CSVDRSTAYGYTF
TGCAGCGTTGATAGGAGCACGGCCTATGGCTACACCTTC
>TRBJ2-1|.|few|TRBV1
CTSSQDLKCPDRVRSYNEQFF
TGCACCAGCAGCCAAGATCTAAAGTGCCCAGACCGAGTCCGGAGCTACAATGAGCAGTTCTTC
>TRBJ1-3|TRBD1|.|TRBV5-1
CASSSGQGNTIYF
TGCGCCAGCAGCTCGGGACAGGGAAACACCATATATTTT
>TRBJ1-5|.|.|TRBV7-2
CASSLGWARNQPQHF
TGTGCCAGCAGCCTCGGTTGGGCGCGCAATCAGCCCCAGCATTTT
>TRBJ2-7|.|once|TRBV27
CASSPIQGLLQYF
TGTGCCAGCAGTCCAATCCAGGGACTTTTGCAGTACTTC
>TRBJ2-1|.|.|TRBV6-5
CASSYYAISSYNEQFF
TGTGCCAGCAGTTACTACGCCATTAGCTCCTACAATGAGCAGTTCTTC
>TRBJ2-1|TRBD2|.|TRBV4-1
CASSQDIAGGFRNEQFF
TGCGCCAGCAGCCAAGATATAGCGGGAGGGTTTCGTAATGAGCAGTTCTTC
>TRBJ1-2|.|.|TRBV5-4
CASRALNYGYTF
TGTGCCAGCAGAGCCCTTAACTATGGCTACACCTTC
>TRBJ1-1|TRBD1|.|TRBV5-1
CASSLIITGGSTEAFF
TGCGCCAGCAGCTTAATAATTACAGGGGGATCCACTGAAGCTTTCTTT
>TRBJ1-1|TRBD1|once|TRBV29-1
CSVLTGVTEAFF
TGCAGCGTTCTTACAGGGGTGACTGAAGCTTTCTTT
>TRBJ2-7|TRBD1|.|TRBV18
CASSPSEGARQYF
TGTGCCAGCTCACCATCAGAGGGGGCGAGGCAGTACTTC
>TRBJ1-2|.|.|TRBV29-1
CSVADYGYTF
TGCAGCGTTGCGGACTATGGCTACACCTTC
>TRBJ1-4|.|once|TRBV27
CASSTSTNEKLFF
TGTGCCAGCAGCACTTCAACTAATGAAAAACTGTTTTTT
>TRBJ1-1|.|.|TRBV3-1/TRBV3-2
CASSQGTGLMNTEAFF
TGTGCCAGCAGCCAAGGAACAGGTCTCATGAACACTGAAGCTTTCTTT
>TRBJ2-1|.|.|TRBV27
CASRLAAYNEQFF
TGTGCCAGCAGACTAGCAGCATACAATGAGCAGTTCTTC
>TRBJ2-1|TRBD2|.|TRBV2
CASSRGLADNEQFF
TGTGCCAGCAGCCGGGGACTAGCGGACAATGAGCAGTTCTTC
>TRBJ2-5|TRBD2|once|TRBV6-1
CASSESGWGGETQYF
TGTGCCAGCAGTGAATCGGGCTGGGGGGGGGAGACCCAGTACTTC
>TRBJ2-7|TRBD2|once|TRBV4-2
CASSRPAGASYEQYF
TGTGCCAGCAGCCGACCAGCGGGAGCCTCCTACGAGCAGTACTTC
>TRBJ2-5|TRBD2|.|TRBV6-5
CASRQQGLAQETQYF
TGTGCCAGCAGACAGCAGGGACTAGCGCAAGAGACCCAGTACTTC
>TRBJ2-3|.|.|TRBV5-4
CASSLSDTQYF
TGTGCCAGCAGCTTGAGCGATACGCAGTATTTT
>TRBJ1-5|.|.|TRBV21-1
CASSKYTGYSNQPQHF
TGTGCCAGCAGCAAATACACAGGCTATAGCAATCAGCCCCAGCATTTT
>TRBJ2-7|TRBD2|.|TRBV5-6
CASSRGAGAYEQYF
TGTGCCAGTAGCCGGGGAGCGGGGGCCTACGAGCAGTACTTC
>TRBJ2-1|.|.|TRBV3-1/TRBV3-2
CASSPTRDNYNEQFF
TGTGCCAGCAGCCCAACAAGGGACAATTACAATGAGCAGTTCTTC
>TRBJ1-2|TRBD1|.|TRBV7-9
CASSSETGVYGYTF
TGTGCCAGCAGCTCGGAGACAGGGGTCTATGGCTACACCTTC
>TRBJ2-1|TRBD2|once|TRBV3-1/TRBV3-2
CASSPWTSGSNEQFF
TGTGCCAGCAGCCCCTGGACTAGCGGGAGCAATGAGCAGTTCTTC
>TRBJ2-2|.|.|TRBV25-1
CASSPIGTTNTGELFF
TGTGCCAGCAGTCCTATCGGGACAACGAACACCGGGGAGCTGTTTTTT
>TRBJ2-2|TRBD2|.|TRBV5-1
CASNGLAGTGELFF
TGCGCCAGCAATGGGCTAGCGGGCACCGGGGAGCTGTTTTTT
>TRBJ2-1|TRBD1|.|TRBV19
CASSIGTGVSRNEQFF
TGTGCCAGTAGTATCGGGACAGGGGTCTCTCGAAATGAGCAGTTCTTC
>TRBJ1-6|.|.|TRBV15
CATSRDLGGGSPLHF
TGTGCCACCAGCAGAGATCTCGGGGGGGGATCACCCCTCCACTTT
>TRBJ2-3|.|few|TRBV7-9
CASSLNSRVDTQYF
TGTGCCAGCAGCTTAAATTCTCGGGTAGATACGCAGTATTTT
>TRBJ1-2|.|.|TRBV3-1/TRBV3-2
CASSQNTGTGGYTF
TGTGCCAGCAGCCAAAATACAGGGACGGGCGGCTACACCTTC
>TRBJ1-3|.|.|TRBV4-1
CASSQPERSSGNTIYF
TGCGCCAGCAGCCAACCGGAGAGGAGCTCTGGAAACACCATATATTTT
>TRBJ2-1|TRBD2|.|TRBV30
CAWSVRASGYNEQFF
TGTGCCTGGAGTGTACGGGCTAGCGGGTACAATGAGCAGTTCTTC
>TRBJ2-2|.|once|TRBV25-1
CASSYTGELFF
TGTGCCAGCAGTTATACCGGGGAGCTGTTTTTT
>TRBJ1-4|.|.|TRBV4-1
CASSLHPRGKLFF
TGCGCCAGCAGCCTACACCCACGCGGAAAACTGTTTTTT
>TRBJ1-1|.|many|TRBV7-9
CASSLAQGSNTEAFF
TGTGCCAGCAGCTTAGCGCAGGGGTCGAACACTGAAGCTTTCTTT
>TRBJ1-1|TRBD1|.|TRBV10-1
CASNDRGGTEAFF
TGCGCCAGCAACGACAGGGGAGGAACTGAAGCTTTCTTT
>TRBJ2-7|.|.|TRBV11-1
CASSAGQSYEQYF
TGTGCCAGCAGCGCGGGACAGTCCTACGAGCAGTACTTC
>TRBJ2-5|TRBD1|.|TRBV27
CASSAHRDRARTQYF
TGTGCCAGCAGTGCCCACCGGGACAGGGCTCGGACCCAGTACTTC
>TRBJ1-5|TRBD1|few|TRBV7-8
CASSIGGGSNQPQHF
TGTGCCAGCAGCATAGGAGGGGGCAGCAATCAGCCCCAGCATTTT
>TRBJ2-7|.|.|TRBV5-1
CASSRDRYEQYF
TGCGCCAGCAGCCGTGACAGATACGAGCAGTACTTC
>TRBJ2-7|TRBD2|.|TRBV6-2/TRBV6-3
CASSMTSGGGEQYF
TGTGCCAGCAGTATGACTAGCGGAGGTGGAGAGCAGTACTTC
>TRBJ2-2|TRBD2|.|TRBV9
CASSVGTSGAVTGELFF
TGTGCCAGCAGCGTTGGGACTAGCGGAGCGGTGACCGGGGAGCTGTTTTTT
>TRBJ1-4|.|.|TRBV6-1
CASSESSGLLEKLFF
TGTGCCAGCAGTGAATCCTCCGGTTTGCTTGAAAAACTGTTTTTT
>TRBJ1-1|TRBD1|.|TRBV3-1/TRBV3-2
CASSSSGLRTGYPEAFF
TGTGCCAGCAGCTCTTCTGGGCTCAGGACAGGATACCCTGAAGCTTTCTTT
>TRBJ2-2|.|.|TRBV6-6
CASSYGGYTGELFF
TGTGCCAGCAGTTACGGCGGGTACACCGGGGAGCTGTTTTTT
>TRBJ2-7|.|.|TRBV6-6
CASLRDTDYEQYF
TGTGCCAGTCTCCGGGACACCGACTACGAGCAGTACTTC
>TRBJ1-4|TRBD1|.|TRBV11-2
CASSLTGRFFATNEKLFF
TGTGCCAGCAGCTTGACAGGGAGGTTCTTTGCAACTAATGAAAAACTGTTTTTT
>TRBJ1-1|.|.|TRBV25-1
CASSAGGGNEAFF
TGTGCCAGCAGTGCCGGGGGGGGGAATGAAGCTTTCTTT
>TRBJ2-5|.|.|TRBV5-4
CASSLPGAQETQYF
TGTGCCAGCAGCTTGCCAGGCGCCCAGGAGACCCAGTACTTC